These T cell receptor beta chains were read from a single sample in a study of CD8 T cells in Susac syndrome. Each CDR3 protein gets one entry after TCRdb re-called the immunoSEQ multiplex PCR reads with MiXCR. The table records about 140,000 distinct CDR3 sequences, approximately 95% of them present only once. Sample: CD4+ T cells from PBMCs. The receptors were gathered from a human donor with Susac syndrome. The CDR3 runs from the conserved cysteine through the conserved F or W. The D gene is left open where the match is weak. Not all rows give a size; the values are once, few, many and, for expanded clones, a class.

DNA,CDR3,D,J,length,size,V
TGCGCCAGCAGCTTGGGATCGACAGGGACTGGCTACACCTTC,CASSLGSTGTGYTF,TRBD1,TRBJ1-2,14,once,TRBV5-1
TGTGCCAGCAGCCCAGGCCTCCGACTAGCTCGGTCAGAGACCCAGTACTTC,CASSPGLRLARSETQYF,TRBD2,TRBJ2-5,17,NA,TRBV3-1
TGTGCCAGCTACGCCGGGACAGGGGAACACAATGAGCAGTTCTTC,CASYAGTGEHNEQFF,TRBD1,TRBJ2-1,15,NA,TRBV18
TGTGCCAGCAGTCCGACAGGGGACTATGGCTACACCTTC,CASSPTGDYGYTF,TRBD1,TRBJ1-2,13,NA,TRBV7-9
TGCAGTGCCCCACAGGGGTCCGGGGAGCTGTTTTTT,CSAPQGSGELFF,TRBD1,TRBJ2-2,12,NA,TRBV20-1
TGTGCCTGGAGTAGGGAGGGGCGGGAGACCCAGTACTTC,CAWSREGRETQYF,TRBD2,TRBJ2-5,13,NA,TRBV30
TGTGCCAGCGTACGCGGGGCCTCCTACAATGAGCAGTTCTTC,CASVRGASYNEQFF,NA,TRBJ2-1,14,NA,TRBV7-9
TGCAGCGTTGAGGGCACCCGGGGGCAGCCCCAGCATTTT,CSVEGTRGQPQHF,NA,TRBJ1-5,13,NA,TRBV29-1
TGTGCCAGCAGCTTGTTACGGGTGTCGGGCACTGAAGCTTTCTTT,CASSLLRVSGTEAFF,NA,TRBJ1-1,15,NA,TRBV5-8
TGTGCCAGCAGCTCGGGGACAGGGGATTATGGCTACACCTTC,CASSSGTGDYGYTF,TRBD1,TRBJ1-2,14,few,TRBV7-9
TGCAGTGCTGCCAGGGGGAGAAGCAATCAGCCCCAGCATTTT,CSAARGRSNQPQHF,TRBD1,TRBJ1-5,14,NA,TRBV20-1
TGTGCCAGCAGTTTAGCACGGGGCGACACTGAAGCTTTCTTT,CASSLARGDTEAFF,NA,TRBJ1-1,14,NA,TRBV12-3/TRBV12-4
TGCAGCGTTGAAGAGGAGGCGGAGATCTCCTACGAGCAGTACTTC,CSVEEEAEISYEQYF,NA,TRBJ2-7,15,once,TRBV29-1
TGCGCCAGCAGCTCCCAGGGGCCGAACTATGGCTACACCTTC,CASSSQGPNYGYTF,NA,TRBJ1-2,14,once,TRBV5-1
TGTGCCAGCAGCTTAGACGGTACGAAGGAGCAGTACTTC,CASSLDGTKEQYF,NA,TRBJ2-7,13,NA,TRBV7-9
TGTGCCAGCAGCTTAGGTGGGACGGTCCAAGAGACCCAGTACTTC,CASSLGGTVQETQYF,NA,TRBJ2-5,15,once,TRBV7-8
TGTGCCAGCAGTGATGGGCGTTGGGGCACTACCTACGAGCAGTACTTC,CASSDGRWGTTYEQYF,NA,TRBJ2-7,16,NA,TRBV2
TGTGCCATCAGCGCCGGGACTAACTATGGCTACACCTTC,CAISAGTNYGYTF,NA,TRBJ1-2,13,NA,TRBV10-3
TGTGCCAGCAGCACCGGGGGACTTCTCTCCTACGAGCAGTACTTC,CASSTGGLLSYEQYF,NA,TRBJ2-7,15,NA,TRBV28
TGTGCCACCAGCAGAGATTTGGTAGACCTGAGGGGTACGCAGTATTTT,CATSRDLVDLRGTQYF,NA,TRBJ2-3,16,NA,TRBV15
TGTGCCAGCAGCCGGTCGACAAGGGACACTGAAGCTTTCTTT,CASSRSTRDTEAFF,NA,TRBJ1-1,14,NA,TRBV12-3/TRBV12-4
TGCAGTGCTAGAGATACGACAGGGGACTATGGCTACACCTTC,CSARDTTGDYGYTF,TRBD1,TRBJ1-2,14,once,TRBV20-1
TGTGCCTGGAGCAAGGACAATAACTATGGCTACACCTTC,CAWSKDNNYGYTF,NA,TRBJ1-2,13,NA,TRBV30
TGCAGTGCTAGGGAGATACAGGGGGCTAACTACAATGAGCAGTTCTTC,CSAREIQGANYNEQFF,TRBD1,TRBJ2-1,16,once,TRBV20-1
TGCAGCGTGTCGTTACAGGGAGGGAACACTGAAGCTTTCTTT,CSVSLQGGNTEAFF,NA,TRBJ1-1,14,NA,TRBV29-1
TGTGCTAGTGTGCCCGCGGGGCAAGAGACCCAGTACTTC,CASVPAGQETQYF,NA,TRBJ2-5,13,NA,TRBV12-5
TGCAGCGTAAGGGACGGGAACACTGAAGCTTTCTTT,CSVRDGNTEAFF,NA,TRBJ1-1,12,NA,TRBV29-1
TGCAGTGCTAGAGGCCCGGGACTAGGACAAGAGACCCAGTACTTC,CSARGPGLGQETQYF,TRBD2,TRBJ2-5,15,NA,TRBV20-1
TGCAGTGCGCCTAACCCGAACAGGGGATTCGCCTATGGCTACACCTTC,CSAPNPNRGFAYGYTF,TRBD1,TRBJ1-2,16,NA,TRBV20-1
TGTGCCAGCAGATCCCCCGCGGGCGTTCCCCAGTATTTT,CASRSPAGVPQYF,NA,TRBJ2-3,13,NA,TRBV28
TGTGCCAGCAGCCAAGATTATGCGGGGGGGACCCAGTACTTC,CASSQDYAGGTQYF,TRBD2,TRBJ2-5,14,NA,TRBV3-1
TGTGCCAGCAGCTTGTCGAGGGGCGAGCAGTACTTC,CASSLSRGEQYF,NA,TRBJ2-7,12,NA,TRBV28
TGCATAGGAGGGGTTGGGGAAAAACTGTTTTTT,CIGGVGEKLFF,NA,TRBJ1-4,11,NA,TRBV20-1
TGTGCCAGCAGACATCAGGACAGTAGCACAGATACGCAGTATTTT,CASRHQDSSTDTQYF,NA,TRBJ2-3,15,NA,TRBV12-3/TRBV12-4
TGCGCCAGCAGCCAAGTAAAGGGGCCTAGGTCACCCCTCCACTTT,CASSQVKGPRSPLHF,NA,TRBJ1-6,15,NA,TRBV4-1
TGTGCCAGCAGTGTGACAGGGGGCGCGGAGAAAAAACTGTTTTTT,CASSVTGGAEKKLFF,TRBD1,TRBJ1-4,15,NA,TRBV25-1
TGCGCCAGCAGCAGGGACAGGGGCGATGAGCAGTTCTTC,CASSRDRGDEQFF,TRBD1,TRBJ2-1,13,NA,TRBV5-1
TGCAGCGTTGGTTCGGCTAACTATGGCTACACCTTC,CSVGSANYGYTF,NA,TRBJ1-2,12,NA,TRBV29-1
TGTGCCAGCAGTTTATCGGGTACCACTACCTACGAGCAGTACTTC,CASSLSGTTTYEQYF,NA,TRBJ2-7,15,NA,TRBV12-3/TRBV12-4
TGTGCCAGCAACATCATTGAGGGGGGTTCACCCCTCCACTTT,CASNIIEGGSPLHF,NA,TRBJ1-6,14,NA,TRBV2
TGTGCCAGCAGCCTACATCGACTAGTGGGGAAAGAGACCCAGTACTTC,CASSLHRLVGKETQYF,NA,TRBJ2-5,16,once,TRBV7-2
TGCAGTGCTCCGGGACAGGGAGGAGAGACCCAGTACTTC,CSAPGQGGETQYF,TRBD1,TRBJ2-5,13,NA,TRBV20-1
TGTGCCAGCAGTTTCGGGACTAGCGGGAACCACGAGCAGTACTTC,CASSFGTSGNHEQYF,TRBD2,TRBJ2-7,15,once,TRBV12-3/TRBV12-4